This TCR beta chain was found in a study of cytomegalovirus exposure and HLA in healthy donors. General observations from the study: Most of the TCR beta V segments (in an earlier analysis) were productive either about 87% or about 30% of the time. Association with HLA alleles at 0.05 false discovery rate was found for approximately 18,000 TCR beta sequences in a later analysis. The study flagged approximately 180 TCR beta chains as cytomegalovirus-associated.

For this clone: Its specificity is unknown.

The PCR was carried out with 60 Vbeta primers and 13 Jbeta primers. Libraries were prepared by immunoSEQ multiplex PCR; TCRdb keeps only in-frame clonotypes and omits some of them. The sample holds 170,000 or so clones, approximately 78% seen once. The V segment lost 5 bases and the J segment 7 bases; nucleotides outside the gene matches: 12. Germline V lookup: CDR1 SGHAT, CDR2 FQNNGV. This CDR3 region has 17 residues. The origin of this receptor is a woman in her 50s in good health and CMV-seropositive. Sequenced sample: PBMCs. The chain joins TRBV11-2 to TRBJ1-6, with 9 bases identical to TRBD1. Written as DNA, the CDR3 is TGTGCCAGCAGCCTTACCCCGACAGGGGGTCTAAATTCACCCCTCCACTTT. Encoded protein: CASSLTPTGGLNSPLHF.